This T cell receptor (beta chain) stems from a study of T cells in Graves' hyperthyroidism and ophthalmopathy. Concerning this clonotype: Its antigen remains unidentified. Relative to the germline gene, one junction end is altered; a read error may explain this.

The hyperthyroidism was newly diagnosed and had lasted under 2 months; the patients were aged 18 to 65. On the basis of clinical symptoms, serum thyroxine and TRAb, thyroid ultrasound and orbital computed tomography, diagnoses were made. Ahead of any ophthalmopathy symptoms, the blood sample was obtained at the first diagnosis of hyperthyroidism. CDR3 size: 12 residues. Germline CDR1 SGHAT, CDR2 FQNNGV. Study findings and constraints: In blood, most of the thyroid clonotypes expanded above 0.001 were also present.

Amplification targeted TCR beta CDR3 regions from RNA transcripts. An initial round of RT-PCR targeting the TCR CDR3 relied on the HTBI primer set. TCRdb recomputed calls from the multiplex PCR reads with MiXCR, one row per CDR3 protein. Of approximately 720,000 distinct CDR3 sequences detected, over 15% appear once; the ten largest clones hold 16%. V is TRBV11-2 and J is TRBJ1-5; D is undetermined. Sequenced sample: blood. The clonotype comes from a woman aged 45-60 years with Graves' hyperthyroidism that later progressed to Graves' ophthalmopathy. In DNA, the CDR3 is TGTGCCAGCAGCTTTCGGGGTCAGGCCCAGCATTTT. Its translation: CASSFRGQAQHF.